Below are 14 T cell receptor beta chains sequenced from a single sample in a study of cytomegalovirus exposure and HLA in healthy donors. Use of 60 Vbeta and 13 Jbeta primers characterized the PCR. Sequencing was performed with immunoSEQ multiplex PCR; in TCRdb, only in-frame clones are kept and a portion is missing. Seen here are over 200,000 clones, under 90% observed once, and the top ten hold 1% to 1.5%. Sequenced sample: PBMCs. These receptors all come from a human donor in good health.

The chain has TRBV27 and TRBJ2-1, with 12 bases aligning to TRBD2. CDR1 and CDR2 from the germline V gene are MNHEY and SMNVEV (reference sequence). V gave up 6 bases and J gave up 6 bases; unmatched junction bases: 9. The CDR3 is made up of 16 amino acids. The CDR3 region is CASSRGTSGRPNEQFF. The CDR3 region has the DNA TGTGCCAGCAGCCGAGGGACTAGCGGGCGTCCCAATGAGCAGTTCTTC.

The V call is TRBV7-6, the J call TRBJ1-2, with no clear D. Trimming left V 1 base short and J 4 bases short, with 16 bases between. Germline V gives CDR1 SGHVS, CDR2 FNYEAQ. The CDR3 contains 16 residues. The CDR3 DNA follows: TGTGCCAGCAGCTTAGAAGTAGTCACAGATACCTATGGCTACACCTTC. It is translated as CASSLEVVTDTYGYTF.

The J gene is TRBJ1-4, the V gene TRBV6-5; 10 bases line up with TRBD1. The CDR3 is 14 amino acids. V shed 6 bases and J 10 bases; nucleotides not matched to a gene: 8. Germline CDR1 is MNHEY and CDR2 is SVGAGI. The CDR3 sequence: CASRRGQGFGKLFF. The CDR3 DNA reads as TGTGCCAGCAGGAGGGGACAGGGGTTTGGAAAACTGTTTTTT.

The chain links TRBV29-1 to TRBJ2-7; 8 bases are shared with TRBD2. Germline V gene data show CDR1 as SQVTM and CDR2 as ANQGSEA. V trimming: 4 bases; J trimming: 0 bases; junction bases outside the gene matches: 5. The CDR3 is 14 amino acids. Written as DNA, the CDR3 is TGCAGCGTTGTGCCTAGCGGGCCCTCCTACGAGCAGTACTTC. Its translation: CSVVPSGPSYEQYF.

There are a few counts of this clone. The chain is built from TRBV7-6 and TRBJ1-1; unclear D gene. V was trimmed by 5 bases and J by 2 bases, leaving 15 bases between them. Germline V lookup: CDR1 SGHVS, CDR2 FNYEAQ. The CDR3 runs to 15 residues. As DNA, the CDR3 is TGTGCCAGCAGCGCCTCGGCCGCGGGTAACACTGAAGCTTTCTTT. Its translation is CASSASAAGNTEAFF. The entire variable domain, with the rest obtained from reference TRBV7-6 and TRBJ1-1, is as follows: GAGVSQSPRYKVTKRGQDVALRCDPISGHVSLYWYRQALGQGPEFLTYFNYEAQQDKSGLPNDRFSAERPEGSISTLTIQRTEQRDSAMYRCASSASAAGNTEAFFGQGTRLTVV.

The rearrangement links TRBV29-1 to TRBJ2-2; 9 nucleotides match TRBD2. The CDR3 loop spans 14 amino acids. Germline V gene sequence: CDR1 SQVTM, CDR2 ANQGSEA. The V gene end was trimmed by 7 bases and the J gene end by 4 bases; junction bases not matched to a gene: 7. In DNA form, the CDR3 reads TGCAGCGCTGTAGCGGGAGACCCCACCGGGGAGCTGTTTTTT. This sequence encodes CSAVAGDPTGELFF.

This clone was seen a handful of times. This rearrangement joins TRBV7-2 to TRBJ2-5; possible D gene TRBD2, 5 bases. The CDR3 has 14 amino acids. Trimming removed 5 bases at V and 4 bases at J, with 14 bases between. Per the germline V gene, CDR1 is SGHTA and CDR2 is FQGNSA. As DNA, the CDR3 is TGTGCCAGCAGCGCCTCCCAAGGGAGAGAGACCCAGTACTTC. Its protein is CASSASQGRETQYF.

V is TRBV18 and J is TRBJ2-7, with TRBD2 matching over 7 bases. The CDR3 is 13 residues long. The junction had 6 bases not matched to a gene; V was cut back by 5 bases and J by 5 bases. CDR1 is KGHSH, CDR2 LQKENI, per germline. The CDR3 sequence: CASSARLANEQYF. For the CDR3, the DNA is TGTGCCAGCTCAGCTAGACTAGCTAACGAGCAGTACTTC.

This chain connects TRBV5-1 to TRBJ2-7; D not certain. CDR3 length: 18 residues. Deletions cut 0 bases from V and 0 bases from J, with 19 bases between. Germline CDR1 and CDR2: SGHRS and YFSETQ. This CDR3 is CASSLAESHAGSSYEQYF. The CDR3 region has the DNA TGCGCCAGCAGCTTGGCCGAGTCGCACGCCGGGTCCTCCTACGAGCAGTACTTC.

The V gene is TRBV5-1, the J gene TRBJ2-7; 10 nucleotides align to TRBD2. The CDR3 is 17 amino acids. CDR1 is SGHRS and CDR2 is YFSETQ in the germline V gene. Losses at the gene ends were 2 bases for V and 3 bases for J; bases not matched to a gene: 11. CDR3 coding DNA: TGCGCCAGCAGCTTATTTGGACTAGCGGAGGGCGGCTACGAGCAGTACTTC. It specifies CASSLFGLAEGGYEQYF. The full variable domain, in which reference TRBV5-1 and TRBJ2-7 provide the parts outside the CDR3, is KAGVTQTPRYLIKTRGQQVTLSCSPISGHRSVSWYQQTPGQGLQFLFEYFSETQRNKGNFPGRFSGRQFSNSRSEMNVSTLELGDSALYLCASSLFGLAEGGYEQYFGPGTRLTVT.

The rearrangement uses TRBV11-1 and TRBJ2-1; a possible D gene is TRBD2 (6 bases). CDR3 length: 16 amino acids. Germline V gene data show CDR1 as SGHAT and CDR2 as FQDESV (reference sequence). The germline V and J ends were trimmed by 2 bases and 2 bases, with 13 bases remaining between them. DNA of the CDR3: TGTGCCAGCAGCTTACGGGCCACTAGCCCCTACAATGAGCAGTTCTTC. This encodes CASSLRATSPYNEQFF.

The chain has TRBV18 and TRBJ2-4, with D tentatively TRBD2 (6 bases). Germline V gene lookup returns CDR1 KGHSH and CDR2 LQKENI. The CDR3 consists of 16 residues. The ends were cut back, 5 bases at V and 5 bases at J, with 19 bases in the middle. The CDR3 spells CASSSGPGGIENIQYF. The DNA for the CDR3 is TGTGCCAGCTCAAGTGGACCCGGGGGAATTGAAAACATTCAGTACTTC.

Here the CDR3 DNA reads TGTGCCAGTAGTATAGAGGGGACAGGGCCGAGCTCCTACGAGCAGTACTTC. This translates into CASSIEGTGPSSYEQYF. The V call is TRBV19, the J call TRBJ2-7; 9 nucleotides align to TRBD1. Germline V lookup: CDR1 LNHDA, CDR2 SQIVND (reference sequence). There are 17 residues in the CDR3. Losses at the gene ends were 0 bases for V and 0 bases for J; bases not matched to a gene: 6.

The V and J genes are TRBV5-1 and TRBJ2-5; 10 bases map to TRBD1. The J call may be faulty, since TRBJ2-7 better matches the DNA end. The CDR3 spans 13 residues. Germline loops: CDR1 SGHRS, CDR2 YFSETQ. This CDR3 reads CASSARTGGEQYF. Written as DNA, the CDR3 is TGCGCCAGCAGCGCCCGGACAGGGGGCGAGCAGTACTTC.